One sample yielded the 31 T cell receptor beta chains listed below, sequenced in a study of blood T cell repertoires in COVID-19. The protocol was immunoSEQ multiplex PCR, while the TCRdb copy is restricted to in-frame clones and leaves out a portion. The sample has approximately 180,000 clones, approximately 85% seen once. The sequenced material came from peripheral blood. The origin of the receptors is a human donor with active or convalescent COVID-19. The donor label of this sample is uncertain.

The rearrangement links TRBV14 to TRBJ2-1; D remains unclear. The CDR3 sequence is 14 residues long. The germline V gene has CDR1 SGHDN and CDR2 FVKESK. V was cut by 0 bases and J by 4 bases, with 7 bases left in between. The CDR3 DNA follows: TGTGCCAGCAGCCAAGACCGGGTTTACAATGAGCAGTTCTTC. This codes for CASSQDRVYNEQFF.

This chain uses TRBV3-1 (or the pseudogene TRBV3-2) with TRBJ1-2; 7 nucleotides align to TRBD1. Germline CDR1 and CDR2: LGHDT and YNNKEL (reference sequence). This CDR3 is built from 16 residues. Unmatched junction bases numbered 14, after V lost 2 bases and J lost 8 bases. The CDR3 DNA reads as TGTGCCAGCAGCCAAACGTGGGAGGCAGGGGGTCAAGGCTACACCTTC. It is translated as CASSQTWEAGGQGYTF.

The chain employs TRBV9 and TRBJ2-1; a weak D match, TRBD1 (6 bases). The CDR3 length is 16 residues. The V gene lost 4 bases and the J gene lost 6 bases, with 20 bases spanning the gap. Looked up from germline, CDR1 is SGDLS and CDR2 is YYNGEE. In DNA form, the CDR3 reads TGTGCCAGCAGCACTACCTCGGGACACGGTCCCAATGAGCAGTTCTTC. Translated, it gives CASSTTSGHGPNEQFF.

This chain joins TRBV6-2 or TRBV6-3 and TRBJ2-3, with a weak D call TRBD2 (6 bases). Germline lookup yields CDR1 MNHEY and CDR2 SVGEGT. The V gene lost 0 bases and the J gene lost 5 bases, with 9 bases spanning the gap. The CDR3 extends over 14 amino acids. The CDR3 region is CASSYSPSVDTQYF. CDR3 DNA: TGTGCCAGCAGTTACTCGCCTAGCGTAGATACGCAGTATTTT.

The CDR3 coding sequence is TGTGCCAGCAGCCCGGGACTACCGCGCGAGCAGTACTTC. Translated, it gives CASSPGLPREQYF. The chain is built from TRBV4-2 and TRBJ2-7, with 7 positions matching TRBD2. This CDR3 is 13 amino acids long. Trimming removed 4 bases from V and 6 bases from J; junction bases left unmatched: 6. Per germline, CDR1 LGHNA and CDR2 YNFKEQ.

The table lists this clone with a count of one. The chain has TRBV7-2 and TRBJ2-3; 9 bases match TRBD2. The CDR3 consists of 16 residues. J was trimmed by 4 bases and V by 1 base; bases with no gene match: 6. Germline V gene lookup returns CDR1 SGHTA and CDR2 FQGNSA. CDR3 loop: CASSLVAGGTSDTQYF. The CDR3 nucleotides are TGTGCCAGCAGCTTAGTGGCGGGAGGGACCTCAGATACGCAGTATTTT.

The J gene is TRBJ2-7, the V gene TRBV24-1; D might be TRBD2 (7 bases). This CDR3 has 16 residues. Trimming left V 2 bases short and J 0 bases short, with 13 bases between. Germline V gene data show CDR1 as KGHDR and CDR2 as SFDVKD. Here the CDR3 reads CATSDSGAGDSYEQYF. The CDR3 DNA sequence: TGTGCCACCAGTGATTCAGGGGCGGGGGACTCCTACGAGCAGTACTTC.

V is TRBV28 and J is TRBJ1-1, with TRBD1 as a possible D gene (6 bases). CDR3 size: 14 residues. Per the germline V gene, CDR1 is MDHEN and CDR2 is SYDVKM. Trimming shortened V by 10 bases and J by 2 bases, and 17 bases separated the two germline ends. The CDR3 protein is CATTEGGGNTEAFF. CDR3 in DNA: TGTGCCACAACTGAGGGGGGGGGTAACACTGAAGCTTTCTTT. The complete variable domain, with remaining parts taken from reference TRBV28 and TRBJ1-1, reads DVKVTQSSRYLVKRTGEKVFLECVQDMDHENMFWYRQDPGLGLRLIYFSYDVKMKEKGDIPEGYSVSREKKERFSLILESASTNQTSMYLCATTEGGGNTEAFFGQGTRLTVV.

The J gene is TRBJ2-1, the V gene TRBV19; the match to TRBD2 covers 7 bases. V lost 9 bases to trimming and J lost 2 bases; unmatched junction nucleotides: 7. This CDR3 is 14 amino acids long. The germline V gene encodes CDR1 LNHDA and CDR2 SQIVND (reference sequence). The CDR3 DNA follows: TGTGCCAGCACGGCGGGGGTTCCCTACAATGAGCAGTTCTTC. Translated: CASTAGVPYNEQFF.

In DNA, the CDR3 is TGTGCCAGCAGCTTAGATTACCGTGCAGGGATAGTAACCGGGGAGCTGTTTTTT. Translated: CASSLDYRAGIVTGELFF. The J gene is TRBJ2-2, the V gene TRBV11-3; tentatively, D is TRBD1 (5 bases). Germline V gene sequence: CDR1 SGHNT, CDR2 YENEEA. Trimming pared 0 bases from V and 5 bases from J, leaving 19 bases between. There are 18 residues in the CDR3.

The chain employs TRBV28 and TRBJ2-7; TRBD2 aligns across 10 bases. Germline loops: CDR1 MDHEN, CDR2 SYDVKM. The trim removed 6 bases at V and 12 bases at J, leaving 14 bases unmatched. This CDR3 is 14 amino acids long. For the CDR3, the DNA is TGTGCCAGCAGCCGACCCTCTAGCGGGGGCTCCGGGTACTTC. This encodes CASSRPSSGGSGYF.

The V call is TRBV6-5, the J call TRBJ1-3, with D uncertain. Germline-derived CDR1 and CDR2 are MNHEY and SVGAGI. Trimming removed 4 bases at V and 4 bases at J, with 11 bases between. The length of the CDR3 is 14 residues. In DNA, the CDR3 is TGTGCCAGCAGTTCTCCCCGGGAGGGAAACACCATATATTTT. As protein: CASSSPREGNTIYF.

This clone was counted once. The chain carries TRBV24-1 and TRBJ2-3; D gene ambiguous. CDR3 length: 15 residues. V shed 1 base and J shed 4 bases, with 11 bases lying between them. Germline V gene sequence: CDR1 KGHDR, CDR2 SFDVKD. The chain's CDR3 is CATSDFGSLPDTQYF. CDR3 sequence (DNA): TGTGCCACCAGTGATTTTGGCAGTCTTCCAGATACGCAGTATTTT.

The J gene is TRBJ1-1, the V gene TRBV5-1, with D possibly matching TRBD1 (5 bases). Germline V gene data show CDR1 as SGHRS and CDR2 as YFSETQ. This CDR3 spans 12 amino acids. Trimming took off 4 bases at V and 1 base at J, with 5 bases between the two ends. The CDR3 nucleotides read TGCGCCAGCAGCCAGGGGAACACTGAAGCTTTCTTT. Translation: CASSQGNTEAFF.

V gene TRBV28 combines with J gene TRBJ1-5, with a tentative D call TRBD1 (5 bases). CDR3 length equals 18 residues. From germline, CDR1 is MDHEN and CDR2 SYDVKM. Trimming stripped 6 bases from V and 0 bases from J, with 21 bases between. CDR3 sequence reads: CASRKQLQVGYSNQPQHF. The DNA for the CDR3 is TGTGCCAGCAGGAAACAACTACAGGTGGGGTATAGCAATCAGCCCCAGCATTTT.

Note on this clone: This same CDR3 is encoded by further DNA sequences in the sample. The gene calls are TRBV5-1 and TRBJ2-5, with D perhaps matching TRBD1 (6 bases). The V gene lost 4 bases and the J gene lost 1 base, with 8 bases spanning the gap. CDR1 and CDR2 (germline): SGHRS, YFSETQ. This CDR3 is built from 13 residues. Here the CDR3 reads CASSLQGQETQYF. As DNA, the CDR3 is TGCGCCAGCAGCCTACAGGGCCAAGAGACCCAGTACTTC.

CDR3 loop: CASSQLFRPSYEQYF. The CDR3 coding sequence is TGTGCCAGCAGCCAACTATTCCGCCCTTCCTACGAGCAGTACTTC. This rearrangement joins TRBV3-1 (or the pseudogene TRBV3-2) to TRBJ2-7; the D is unclear. The V end was cut by 2 bases, the J end by 1 base, with 12 bases between. Germline CDR1 is LGHDT and CDR2 is YNNKEL (reference sequence). This CDR3 has 15 amino acids.

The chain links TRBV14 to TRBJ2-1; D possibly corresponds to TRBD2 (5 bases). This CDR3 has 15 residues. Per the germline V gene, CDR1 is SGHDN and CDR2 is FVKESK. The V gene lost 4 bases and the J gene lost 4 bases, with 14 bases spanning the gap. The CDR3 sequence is CASSPSGDRYNEQFF. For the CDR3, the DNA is TGTGCCAGCAGCCCCAGCGGAGACCGTTACAATGAGCAGTTCTTC.

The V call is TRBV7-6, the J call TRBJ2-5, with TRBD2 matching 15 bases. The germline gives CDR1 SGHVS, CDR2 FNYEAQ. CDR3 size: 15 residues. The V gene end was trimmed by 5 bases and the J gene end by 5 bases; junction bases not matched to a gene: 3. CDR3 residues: CASSPGTSGGETQYF. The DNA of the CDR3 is TGTGCCAGCAGCCCAGGGACTAGCGGGGGGGAGACCCAGTACTTC.

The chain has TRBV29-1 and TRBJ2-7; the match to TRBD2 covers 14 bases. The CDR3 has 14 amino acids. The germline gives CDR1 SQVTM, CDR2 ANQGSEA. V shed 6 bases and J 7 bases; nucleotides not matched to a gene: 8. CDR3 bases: TGCAGCGTCCTCGAGACTAGCGGGAGGGTTGAGCAGTACTTC. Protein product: CSVLETSGRVEQYF.

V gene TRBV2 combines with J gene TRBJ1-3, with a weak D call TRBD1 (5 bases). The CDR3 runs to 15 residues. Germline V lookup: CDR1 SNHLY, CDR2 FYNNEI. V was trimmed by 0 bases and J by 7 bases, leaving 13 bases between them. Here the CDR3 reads CASSEAPGLGNTIYF. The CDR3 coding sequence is TGTGCCAGCAGTGAAGCACCAGGGTTGGGGAACACCATATATTTT.

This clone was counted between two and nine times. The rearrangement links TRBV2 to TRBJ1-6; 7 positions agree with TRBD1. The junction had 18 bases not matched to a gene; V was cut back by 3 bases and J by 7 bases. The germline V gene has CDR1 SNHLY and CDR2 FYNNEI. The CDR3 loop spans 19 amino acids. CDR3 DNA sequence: TGTGCCAGCAGTGAGATTACAGGGGTCCTAAAACTCGGGAATTCACCCCTCCACTTT. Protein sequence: CASSEITGVLKLGNSPLHF.

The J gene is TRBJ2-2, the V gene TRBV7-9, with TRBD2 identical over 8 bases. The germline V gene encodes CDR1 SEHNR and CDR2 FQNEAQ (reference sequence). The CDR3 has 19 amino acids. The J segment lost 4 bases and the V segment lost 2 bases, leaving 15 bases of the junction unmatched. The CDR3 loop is CASSLLPGGPFSGTGELFF. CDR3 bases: TGTGCCAGCAGCTTACTTCCGGGGGGGCCTTTTTCGGGCACCGGGGAGCTGTTTTTT.

The CDR3 DNA reads as TGTGCCAGCAGCCGGGGGGAGGGACAGACCCAGTACTTC. Residues: CASSRGEGQTQYF. V is TRBV7-9 and J is TRBJ2-5, with 7 nucleotides matching TRBD2. This CDR3 is 13 amino acids long. V was pared by 5 bases and J by 6 bases, with 6 bases of the junction left unmatched. CDR1 SEHNR and CDR2 FQNEAQ come from the germline V gene (reference sequence).

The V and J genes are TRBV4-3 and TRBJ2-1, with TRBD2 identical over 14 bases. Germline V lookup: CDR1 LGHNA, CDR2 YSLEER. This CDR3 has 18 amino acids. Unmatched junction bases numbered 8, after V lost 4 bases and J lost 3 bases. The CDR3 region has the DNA TGCGCCAGCAGCCGCCACAAGGGGACTAGCGGGGGCTACAATGAGCAGTTCTTC. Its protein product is CASSRHKGTSGGYNEQFF.

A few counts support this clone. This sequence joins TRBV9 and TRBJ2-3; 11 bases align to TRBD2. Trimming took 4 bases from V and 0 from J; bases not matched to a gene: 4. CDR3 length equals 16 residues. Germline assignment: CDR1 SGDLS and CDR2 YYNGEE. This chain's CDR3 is CASSPRTSGSTDTQYF. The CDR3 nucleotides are TGTGCCAGCAGCCCTCGGACTAGCGGGAGCACAGATACGCAGTATTTT.

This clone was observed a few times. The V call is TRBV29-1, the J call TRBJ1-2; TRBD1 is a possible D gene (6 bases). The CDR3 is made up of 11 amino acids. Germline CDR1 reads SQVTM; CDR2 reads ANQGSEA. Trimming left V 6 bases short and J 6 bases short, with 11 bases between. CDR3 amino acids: CSVLQGNGYTF. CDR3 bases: TGCAGCGTCCTACAGGGTAATGGCTACACCTTC.

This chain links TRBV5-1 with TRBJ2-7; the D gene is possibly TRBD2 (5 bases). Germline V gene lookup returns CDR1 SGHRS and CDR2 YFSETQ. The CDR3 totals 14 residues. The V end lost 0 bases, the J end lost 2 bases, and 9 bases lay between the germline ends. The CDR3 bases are TGCGCCAGCAGCTTGGCCGCCGGGGCCTACGAGCAGTACTTC. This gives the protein CASSLAAGAYEQYF.

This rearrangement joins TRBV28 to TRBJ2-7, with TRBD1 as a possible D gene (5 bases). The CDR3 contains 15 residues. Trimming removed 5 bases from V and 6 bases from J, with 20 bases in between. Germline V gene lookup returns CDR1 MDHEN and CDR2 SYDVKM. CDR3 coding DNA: TGTGCCAGCAGTCCCCAAGGGAAGGGGTTGGGCGAGCAGTACTTC. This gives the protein CASSPQGKGLGEQYF.

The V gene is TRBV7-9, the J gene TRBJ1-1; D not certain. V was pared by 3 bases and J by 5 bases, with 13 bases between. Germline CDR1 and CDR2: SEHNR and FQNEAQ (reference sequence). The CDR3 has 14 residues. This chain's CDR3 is CASSFGPRGTEAFF. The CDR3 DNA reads TGTGCCAGCAGCTTCGGCCCCCGGGGAACTGAAGCTTTCTTT.

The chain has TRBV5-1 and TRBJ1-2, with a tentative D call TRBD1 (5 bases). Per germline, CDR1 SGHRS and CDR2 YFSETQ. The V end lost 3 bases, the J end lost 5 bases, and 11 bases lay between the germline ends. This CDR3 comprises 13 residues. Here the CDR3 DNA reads TGCGCCAGCAGCTCATACAGGCCGTATGGCTACACCTTC. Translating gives CASSSYRPYGYTF.